The 31 T cell receptor beta chains presented below share a single source sample, sequenced in a study of shared T cell receptors in the human thymus. Libraries were prepared by immunoSEQ multiplex PCR; TCRdb keeps only in-frame clonotypes and omits some of them. The table shows some 700,000 clones, with over 75% occurring only once. These sequences were also reported in another study, on human thymus T cells.

The sample consisted of thymocytes. The source of these receptors is a girl under three years old with a congenital heart defect.

The V call is TRBV19, the J call TRBJ1-1, with D perhaps TRBD1 (5 bases). There are 16 residues in the CDR3. Germline CDR1 and CDR2: LNHDA and SQIVND (reference sequence). The V gene lost 0 bases and the J gene lost 3 bases, with 14 bases spanning the gap. The DNA of the CDR3 is TGTGCCAGTAGTATAGAAACAGGTTTAGGGGACACTGAAGCTTTCTTT. Its protein is CASSIETGLGDTEAFF.

This clone was recorded a few times. This chain connects TRBV2 to TRBJ2-7; D is unresolved. There are 13 residues in the CDR3. Germline V gives CDR1 SNHLY, CDR2 FYNNEI. The V and J ends lost 6 bases and 4 bases respectively, with 13 bases between them. CDR3 nucleotide sequence: TGTGCCAGCAGACTCGGGTCCCCTTACGAGCAGTACTTC. This sequence encodes CASRLGSPYEQYF.

This chain uses TRBV19 with TRBJ1-2, with 9 bases that match TRBD1. CDR3 size: 18 residues. CDR1 and CDR2 (germline): LNHDA, SQIVND (reference sequence). The V segment lost 5 bases and the J segment 0 bases; nucleotides outside the gene matches: 13. The CDR3 DNA sequence: TGTGCCAGTAGTTCACCAAGGGACAGGGAGACCCCTAACTATGGCTACACCTTC. Protein sequence: CASSSPRDRETPNYGYTF.

This clone was detected once. The chain combines TRBV5-8 with TRBJ1-2; D remains unclear. The CDR3 is 14 amino acids. The V gene's germline CDR1 is SGHTS and CDR2 YDEGEE. V dropped 8 bases and J dropped 5 bases, with 19 bases sitting between them. DNA for the CDR3: TGTGCCAGTAACATCCCAATTCGGGGTTATGGCTACACCTTC. Its translation: CASNIPIRGYGYTF.

V and J are TRBV6-1 and TRBJ2-7; TRBD1 aligns across 12 bases. Germline CDR1 and CDR2: MNHNS and SASEGT. The J segment lost 7 bases and the V segment lost 11 bases, leaving 9 bases of the junction unmatched. The CDR3 consists of 13 residues. The DNA for the CDR3 is TGTGCCGTCCGAGGGACAGGGGGCGGGGAGCAGTACTTC. Translation gives CAVRGTGGGEQYF.

The CDR3 DNA follows: TGCGCCAGCAGCTTGAGCTCAGGGTCTGGGGCCAACGTCCTGACTTTC. Its protein product is CASSLSSGSGANVLTF. V gene TRBV5-1 combines with J gene TRBJ2-6; possible D gene TRBD1, 5 bases. Deletions cut 1 base from V and 1 base from J, with 9 bases between. Germline values: CDR1 SGHRS, CDR2 YFSETQ. The CDR3 is 16 amino acids.

The chain joins TRBV18 to TRBJ1-3; no clear D gene. The V end was cut by 4 bases, the J end by 0 bases, with 16 bases between. The CDR3 has 17 residues. Germline V CDR1 and CDR2: KGHSH, LQKENI. The DNA of the CDR3 is TGTGCCAGCTCACGTGACATCCCTGAAAGCTCTGGAAACACCATATATTTT. Residues: CASSRDIPESSGNTIYF.

The chain joins TRBV13 to TRBJ1-1, with D tentatively TRBD1 (5 bases). Germline CDR1 is PRHDT and CDR2 is FYEKMQ (reference sequence). This CDR3 spans 19 amino acids. V shed 4 bases and J shed 1 base, with 25 bases lying between them. CDR3 bases: TGTGCCAGCAGCTCGCACATCGTCAGGGATAAATCGCCGAACACTGAAGCTTTCTTT. Protein sequence: CASSSHIVRDKSPNTEAFF.

J is TRBJ1-4 and V is TRBV7-8; the match to TRBD1 covers 8 bases. This CDR3 is built from 16 residues. With V trimmed by 2 bases and J by 5 bases, 7 bases remained unmatched. Germline V CDR1 and CDR2: SGHVS, FQNEAQ. CDR3 in amino acids: CASSLNPDRENEKLFF. The CDR3 nucleotides read TGTGCCAGCAGCTTAAACCCGGACAGGGAAAATGAAAAACTGTTTTTT.

V is TRBV5-5 and J is TRBJ1-5; TRBD1 matches 9 bases. Germline CDR1 SGHKS, CDR2 YYEKEE (reference sequence). The CDR3 spans 16 residues. J was trimmed by 4 bases and V by 0 bases; bases with no gene match: 5. The CDR3 region has the DNA TGTGCCAGCAGCTTGGGGGACAGGGCACTTAATCAGCCCCAGCATTTT. It yields the protein CASSLGDRALNQPQHF.

The V and J genes are TRBV19 and TRBJ1-6; D not certain. Germline loops: CDR1 LNHDA, CDR2 SQIVND (reference sequence). The germline V and J ends were trimmed by 9 bases and 0 bases, with 21 bases remaining between them. This CDR3 spans 18 amino acids. The CDR3: CASTSRRTFSSYNSPLHF. The CDR3 nucleotides are TGTGCCAGCACTTCTCGGAGAACCTTCAGCTCCTATAATTCACCCCTCCACTTT.

The chain couples TRBV2 to TRBJ2-5, with D maybe TRBD1 (6 bases). This CDR3 contains 16 residues. Trimming removed 4 bases from V and 0 bases from J, with 15 bases in between. Germline V gene sequence: CDR1 SNHLY, CDR2 FYNNEI. The CDR3 loop reads CASSVQGRSYQETQYF. Here the CDR3 DNA reads TGTGCCAGCAGTGTACAGGGCCGGTCGTACCAAGAGACCCAGTACTTC.

This clone occurred once. This rearrangement joins TRBV19 to TRBJ1-3; 9 bases are a match to TRBD1. V was clipped by 4 bases and J by 6 bases; unmatched bases: 7. CDR1 is LNHDA, CDR2 SQIVND, per germline (reference sequence). The CDR3 runs 15 residues. DNA for the CDR3: TGTGCCAGTAGTAGACGGACAGGGGAGGAAAACACCATATATTTT. Protein sequence: CASSRRTGEENTIYF. The whole variable domain, remainder taken from reference TRBV19 and TRBJ1-3, is DGGITQSPKYLFRKEGQNVTLSCEQNLNHDAMYWYRQDPGQGLRLIYYSQIVNDFQKGDIAEGYSVSREKKESFPLTVTSAQKNPTAFYLCASSRRTGEENTIYFGEGSWLTVV.

In this sample, this clone turned up once. The chain employs TRBV27 and TRBJ2-7, with a tentative D call TRBD2 (7 bases). V lost 5 bases, J lost 0 bases, and 11 bases lay in between. Per the germline V gene, CDR1 is MNHEY and CDR2 is SMNVEV (reference sequence). The CDR3 spans 14 residues. The CDR3 coding sequence is TGTGCCAGCAGTGCCCGGGGGGCCTCCTACGAGCAGTACTTC. This gives the protein CASSARGASYEQYF.

This sequence joins TRBV5-1 and TRBJ2-7, with a tentative D call TRBD2 (5 bases). The germline CDR1 and CDR2 sequences are SGHRS and YFSETQ. There are 16 residues in the CDR3. The V end lost 4 bases, the J end lost 4 bases, and 21 bases lay between the germline ends. This CDR3 is CASSSSPQLTNYEQYF. The CDR3 bases are TGCGCCAGCAGCAGCTCCCCACAGTTGACTAATTACGAGCAGTACTTC.

The chain is built from TRBV4-1 and TRBJ2-2; TRBD2 matches 7 bases. The CDR3 extends over 17 amino acids. Looked up from germline, CDR1 is MGHRA and CDR2 is YSYEKL. V lost 3 bases and J lost 0; bases outside the gene matches: 7. The DNA of the CDR3 is TGCGCCAGCAGCCACTTACTAGCGTTCGCGAACACCGGGGAGCTGTTTTTT. This encodes CASSHLLAFANTGELFF.

This clone has just a few counts. This sequence joins TRBV5-1 and TRBJ2-3; maybe TRBD1 (6 bases). This CDR3 spans 17 amino acids. Per the germline V gene, CDR1 is SGHRS and CDR2 is YFSETQ. Between the trimmed V and J ends, which lost 4 bases and 2 bases, there was a span of 20 bases. CDR3 nucleotide sequence: TGCGCCAGCAGCCTCAAAGCGACAGGCCGTGACACAGATACGCAGTATTTT. Protein product: CASSLKATGRDTDTQYF. The variable domain in full, completed from reference TRBV5-1 and TRBJ2-3, reads KAGVTQTPRYLIKTRGQQVTLSCSPISGHRSVSWYQQTPGQGLQFLFEYFSETQRNKGNFPGRFSGRQFSNSRSEMNVSTLELGDSALYLCASSLKATGRDTDTQYFGPGTRLTVL.

The chain recombines TRBV7-2 with TRBJ1-6; D unresolved. The CDR3 covers 17 residues. Germline-derived CDR1 and CDR2 are SGHTA and FQGNSA. Trimming left V 6 bases short and J 0 bases short, with 15 bases between. The CDR3 sequence: CASSRPPGSSYNSPLHF. The DNA for the CDR3 is TGTGCCAGCAGTCGACCGCCGGGGAGCTCCTATAATTCACCCCTCCACTTT.

This clone has more than one count but fewer than ten. The chain is built from TRBV27 and TRBJ1-2; TRBD1 matches 10 bases. This CDR3 contains 14 residues. Looked up from germline, CDR1 is MNHEY and CDR2 is SMNVEV (reference sequence). Losses at the gene ends were 5 bases for V and 5 bases for J; bases not matched to a gene: 5. CDR3 loop: CASSTLGQGYGYTF. The CDR3 DNA follows: TGTGCCAGCAGTACCTTGGGACAGGGGTATGGCTACACCTTC.

This clone was found a few times. The rearrangement joins TRBV7-4 to TRBJ1-1; 8 bases agree with TRBD1. CDR1 SGHVT and CDR2 SQSDAQ come from the germline V gene. The CDR3 contains 16 residues. The ends lost 6 bases at V and 4 bases at J; junction bases unmatched: 13. This chain's CDR3 is CASRQPTGAGGTEAFF. The CDR3 DNA sequence: TGTGCCAGCAGGCAGCCGACAGGGGCGGGTGGCACTGAAGCTTTCTTT.

The rearrangement uses TRBV27 and TRBJ2-2, with 7 bases matching TRBD2. Germline values: CDR1 MNHEY, CDR2 SMNVEV (reference sequence). CDR3 length: 14 residues. The junction had 7 bases not matched to a gene; V was cut back by 10 bases and J by 2 bases. The CDR3 DNA reads TGTGCCACCTACGGGGGACTAAACACCGGGGAGCTGTTTTTT. The encoded protein is CATYGGLNTGELFF.

The J gene is TRBJ1-5, the V gene TRBV15; 8 bases map to TRBD1. CDR1 is LNHNV, CDR2 YYDKDF, per germline (reference sequence). Unmatched junction bases numbered 11, after V lost 0 bases and J lost 4 bases. CDR3 length: 18 residues. This chain's CDR3 is CATSRDGGRDRRNQPQHF. CDR3 in DNA: TGTGCCACCAGCAGAGATGGTGGACGGGACAGGCGTAATCAGCCCCAGCATTTT.

The V gene is TRBV29-1, the J gene TRBJ1-1; D not certain. The CDR3 spans 13 residues. V was cut by 1 base and J by 1 base, with 7 bases left in between. Per germline, CDR1 SQVTM and CDR2 ANQGSEA. DNA for the CDR3: TGCAGCGTTGAAGTTCACGGGAACACTGAAGCTTTCTTT. It yields the protein CSVEVHGNTEAFF.

This chain joins TRBV7-2 and TRBJ1-1, with D possibly being TRBD1 (6 bases). The CDR3 is 12 residues long. Germline values: CDR1 SGHTA, CDR2 FQGNSA. The germline V and J ends were trimmed by 5 bases and 6 bases, with 10 bases remaining between them. For the CDR3, the DNA is TGTGCCAGCAGCCAGGGGAGCCCTGAAGCTTTCTTT. Protein product: CASSQGSPEAFF.

The chain is built from TRBV27 and TRBJ1-2; a possible D gene is TRBD1 (6 bases). The V and J ends lost 6 bases and 4 bases respectively, with 12 bases between them. There are 13 residues in the CDR3. Per germline, CDR1 MNHEY and CDR2 SMNVEV (reference sequence). The CDR3 is CASRVQGSYGYTF. CDR3 coding DNA: TGTGCCAGCAGGGTACAGGGTAGCTATGGCTACACCTTC.

The chain uses TRBV10-2 and TRBJ1-5, with no clear D. V gave up 2 bases and J gave up 0 bases, with 11 bases separating them. This CDR3 contains 16 residues. Germline CDR1 and CDR2: WSHSY and SAAADI. The CDR3 region is CASSESSLHSNQPQHF. The CDR3 DNA reads as TGCGCCAGCAGTGAGAGTAGTCTCCATAGCAATCAGCCCCAGCATTTT.

V and J are TRBV5-5 and TRBJ1-1; D remains ambiguous. Germline CDR1 reads SGHKS; CDR2 reads YYEKEE (reference sequence). There are 16 residues in the CDR3. Deletions cut 2 bases from V and 5 bases from J, with 19 bases between. The CDR3 here is CASSFLFVRRRTEAFF. The CDR3 DNA sequence: TGTGCCAGCAGCTTTCTGTTTGTCAGGAGGAGGACTGAAGCTTTCTTT.

The V call is TRBV4-1, the J call TRBJ1-1; 8 bases are a match to TRBD1. The germline V gene encodes CDR1 MGHRA and CDR2 YSYEKL. This CDR3 spans 20 amino acids. J was trimmed by 1 base and V by 4 bases; bases with no gene match: 20. As DNA, the CDR3 is TGCGCCAGCAGCCCTTTAAACCCGGGACAGGAAGGAAGTAAGAACACTGAAGCTTTCTTT. Translation: CASSPLNPGQEGSKNTEAFF.

The J gene is TRBJ1-3, the V gene TRBV15; D is unclear. Per the germline V gene, CDR1 is LNHNV and CDR2 is YYDKDF (reference sequence). V gave up 0 bases and J gave up 0 bases, with 15 bases separating them. The CDR3 runs 18 residues. CDR3 DNA: TGTGCCACCAGCAGAGATCCGGAGTCGGGTAGCTCTGGAAACACCATATATTTT. It specifies CATSRDPESGSSGNTIYF.

The chain joins TRBV4-3 to TRBJ1-1; D unclear. The CDR3 has 17 amino acids. From germline, CDR1 is LGHNA and CDR2 YSLEER. Deletions cut 1 base from V and 1 base from J, with 16 bases between. CDR3 nucleotide sequence: TGCGCCAGCAGCCAAGGCGTGGTTTTGGCGGGGAACACTGAAGCTTTCTTT. Translating gives CASSQGVVLAGNTEAFF.

The genes are TRBV6-6 and TRBJ1-6, with no clear D. The CDR3 covers 15 residues. The ends were cut back, 2 bases at V and 7 bases at J, with 12 bases in the middle. The germline CDR1 and CDR2 sequences are MNHNY and SVGAGI (reference sequence). CDR3 coding DNA: TGTGCCAGCAGTTACGCAGGATTAACAAATTCACCCCTCCACTTT. Its translation: CASSYAGLTNSPLHF.